Here is one T cell receptor beta chain with its context. These data belong to a study of blood T cells in healthy people across ages. Then a second PCR, running about 6 to 12 cycles, was carried out with a sample-barcoded 5' primer and a J-beta primer mix. Each cDNA molecule was tagged by a template-switch adaptor with 12 random nucleotides. In TCRdb, the 5' RACE reads were re-called with MiXCR into one record per CDR3 protein. Here the sample spans approximately 690,000 distinct CDR3 sequences, roughly 50% being singletons. The CDR3 length is 15 residues. Germline CDR1 SGHKS, CDR2 YYEKEE (reference sequence). V was cut by 0 bases and J by 10 bases, with 17 bases left in between.

The sample comprised blood. J is TRBJ2-1 and V is TRBV5-5, with D possibly TRBD2 on 6 matching bases. The sequence came from a man in his fifties or sixties in good health. The CDR3 spells CASSLESGLAIEQFF. The CDR3 region has the DNA TGTGCCAGCAGCTTGGAAAGTGGGCTAGCGATAGAGCAGTTCTTC.